These 25 T cell receptor beta chains were sequenced from one sample in a study of blood T cell repertoires in COVID-19. Sequenced by immunoSEQ multiplex PCR; TCRdb stores in-frame clones only, minus some. The sample contains 350,000 to 450,000 clones, about 89% of which appear only once. The material sequenced was PBMCs or T cells enriched from blood (not recorded which). The receptors stem from a woman aged 40 to 50 who had been exposed to COVID-19.

V is TRBV3-1 (or the pseudogene TRBV3-2) and J is TRBJ2-4; 7 bases match TRBD1. Per the germline V gene, CDR1 is LGHDT and CDR2 is YNNKEL (reference sequence). The CDR3 totals 15 residues. Trimming took 5 bases from V and 1 from J; bases not matched to a gene: 5. The CDR3: CASSMTGSAKNIQYF. CDR3 bases: TGTGCCAGCAGCATGACAGGGTCGGCCAAAAACATTCAGTACTTC.

This chain uses TRBV19 with TRBJ1-2; a weak D match, TRBD1 (6 bases). This CDR3 region has 14 residues. CDR1 is LNHDA and CDR2 is SQIVND in the germline V gene (reference sequence). With 7 bases removed from V and 6 bases from J, the gap between germline ends came to 18 bases. Written as DNA, the CDR3 is TGTGCCAGTATCAGGCCTGGGTCAGGGGATGGCTACACCTTC. Translation: CASIRPGSGDGYTF. The full variable domain, with the rest looked up from reference TRBV19 and TRBJ1-2, is DGGITQSPKYLFRKEGQNVTLSCEQNLNHDAMYWYRQDPGQGLRLIYYSQIVNDFQKGDIAEGYSVSREKKESFPLTVTSAQKNPTAFYLCASIRPGSGDGYTFGSGTRLTVV.

The rearrangement links TRBV24-1 to TRBJ2-5; 10 bases fit TRBD2. This CDR3 is 16 amino acids long. Losses at the gene ends were 5 bases for V and 0 bases for J; bases not matched to a gene: 5. Germline assignment: CDR1 KGHDR and CDR2 SFDVKD. The DNA for the CDR3 is TGTGCCACCAGTGGTGGACTAGCGGAGTACCAAGAGACCCAGTACTTC. Translation: CATSGGLAEYQETQYF.

The chain links TRBV29-1 to TRBJ2-7; 10 nucleotides match TRBD1. With 6 bases clipped from V and 3 bases from J, the junction kept 2 bases outside the gene matches. There are 12 residues in the CDR3. Germline values: CDR1 SQVTM, CDR2 ANQGSEA. The CDR3: CSVRTGGYEQYF. CDR3 in DNA: TGCAGCGTCCGGACAGGGGGCTACGAGCAGTACTTC.

The CDR3: CAWKGGRGQGEAFF. The CDR3 region has the DNA TGTGCCTGGAAAGGGGGCAGGGGGCAGGGTGAAGCTTTCTTT. The chain carries TRBV30 and TRBJ1-1; TRBD1 aligns across 8 bases. Germline V gives CDR1 GTSNPN, CDR2 SVGIG (reference sequence). Trimming cost V 4 bases and J 7 bases; bases outside gene matches: 11. This CDR3 region has 14 residues.

The rearrangement uses TRBV10-2 and TRBJ2-1, with D possibly TRBD2 on 5 matching bases. The CDR3 spans 14 residues. V lost 3 bases and J lost 7, with 13 bases in between. Germline assignment: CDR1 WSHSY and CDR2 SAAADI. The CDR3 nucleotides are TGCGCCAGCAGTGATCCTCTGCTAGCAAATGAGCAGTTCTTC. Translating it yields CASSDPLLANEQFF.

The rearrangement links TRBV23-1 to TRBJ1-3; weak D call: TRBD1 (5 bases). TRBV23-1 is treated as an ORF (open reading frame) with a function not yet certain. Trimming left V 1 base short and J 2 bases short, with 12 bases between. The CDR3 consists of 16 residues. CDR3 residues: CASSQCGGGTGNTIYF. The CDR3 bases are TGCGCCAGCAGTCAATGCGGGGGTGGCACTGGAAACACCATATATTTT.

This chain links TRBV5-4 with TRBJ1-2, with D unresolved. Germline V gives CDR1 SGHNT, CDR2 YYREEE (reference sequence). Trimming took off 4 bases at V and 4 bases at J, with 17 bases between the two ends. The CDR3 runs 15 residues. CDR3 nucleotides: TGTGCCAGCAGCGGTCTCGTAGGACTAGGCTATGGCTACACCTTC. This sequence encodes CASSGLVGLGYGYTF.

This chain connects TRBV30 to TRBJ2-1, with 9 bases identical to TRBD2. V dropped 1 base and J dropped 16; count of bases not matched to a gene: 11. This CDR3 comprises 13 residues. Germline V lookup: CDR1 GTSNPN, CDR2 SVGIG (reference sequence). The CDR3 loop is CAWSASRGTSRFF. CDR3 in DNA: TGTGCCTGGAGTGCCTCGAGGGGGACTAGCCGTTTCTTC.

The chain has TRBV6-2 or TRBV6-3 and TRBJ2-5, with 9 bases lining up with TRBD2. CDR1 and CDR2 from the germline V gene are MNHEY and SVGEGT. The CDR3 totals 19 residues. With V trimmed by 2 bases and J by 3 bases, 16 bases remained unmatched. The CDR3 region is CASSYPRLGGTSRKETQYF. CDR3 coding DNA: TGTGCCAGCAGTTACCCAAGACTTGGCGGGACTAGCCGGAAAGAGACCCAGTACTTC.

This rearrangement joins TRBV9 to TRBJ2-7; D may be TRBD1 (5 bases). The CDR3 consists of 13 residues. The germline V gene has CDR1 SGDLS and CDR2 YYNGEE. Trimming took 0 bases from V and 5 from J, leaving 9 bases between them. CDR3 DNA sequence: TGTGCCAGCAGCGTAGGGCAGGGCGACGAGCAGTACTTC. This translates into CASSVGQGDEQYF.

This chain links TRBV6-2 or TRBV6-3 with TRBJ1-1; TRBD1 aligns across 8 bases. V lost 6 bases to trimming and J lost 6 bases; unmatched junction nucleotides: 9. This CDR3 contains 14 residues. Germline V lookup: CDR1 MNHEY, CDR2 SVGEGT. DNA of the CDR3: TGTGCCAGCAGCCGAACGGGACAGGTGGCTGAAGCTTTCTTT. This gives the protein CASSRTGQVAEAFF.

The rearrangement links TRBV7-3 to TRBJ2-7; no reliable D call. The CDR3 spans 14 residues. Per germline, CDR1 SGHTA and CDR2 FQGTGA. The V end was cut by 0 bases, the J end by 0 bases, with 6 bases between. The CDR3 nucleotides read TGTGCCAGCAGCTTAACAACAGTCTCCTACGAGCAGTACTTC. It translates to CASSLTTVSYEQYF.

The rearrangement links TRBV7-9 to TRBJ2-2; a possible D gene is TRBD1 (6 bases). V lost 6 bases to trimming and J lost 1 base, with 15 bases between them. Germline values: CDR1 SEHNR, CDR2 FQNEAQ (reference sequence). This CDR3 has 16 amino acids. The CDR3 region is CASSSTGHLNTGELFF. The CDR3 DNA reads as TGTGCCAGCAGTTCAACGGGACACTTGAACACCGGGGAGCTGTTTTTT. The full variable domain, its missing parts supplied by reference TRBV7-9 and TRBJ2-2, is DTGVSQNPRHKITKRGQNVTFRCDPISEHNRLYWYRQTLGQGPEFLTYFQNEAQLEKSRLLSDRFSAERPKGSFSTLEIQRTEQGDSAMYLCASSSTGHLNTGELFFGEGSRLTVL.

The chain is built from TRBV5-4 and TRBJ2-3; 9 bases are a match to TRBD1. This CDR3 has 13 amino acids. Per germline, CDR1 SGHNT and CDR2 YYREEE (reference sequence). Unmatched junction bases numbered 2, after V lost 5 bases and J lost 4 bases. CDR3: CASRRTGADTQYF. CDR3 sequence (DNA): TGTGCCAGCAGACGGACAGGGGCAGATACGCAGTATTTT.

The genes are TRBV7-3 and TRBJ2-1, with D possibly TRBD2 on 6 matching bases. Trimming shortened V by 4 bases and J by 7 bases, and 20 bases separated the two germline ends. This CDR3 spans 16 amino acids. Germline V gives CDR1 SGHTA, CDR2 FQGTGA. CDR3: CASSSLGGSPGNEQFF. The CDR3 DNA is TGTGCCAGCAGCTCCCTCGGGGGATCACCCGGGAATGAGCAGTTCTTC. Full variable domain (rest looked up from reference TRBV7-3 and TRBJ2-1): GAGVSQTPSNKVTEKGKYVELRCDPISGHTALYWYRQSLGQGPEFLIYFQGTGAADDSGLPNDRFFAVRPEGSVSTLKIQRTERGDSAVYLCASSSLGGSPGNEQFFGPGTRLTVL.

The V gene is TRBV3-1 (or the pseudogene TRBV3-2), the J gene TRBJ2-7; TRBD2 might be the D (7 bases). CDR3 length: 16 residues. The V and J ends lost 0 bases and 0 bases respectively, with 12 bases between them. CDR1 and CDR2 (germline): LGHDT, YNNKEL (reference sequence). The CDR3: CASSQDWRGLSYEQYF. As DNA, the CDR3 is TGTGCCAGCAGCCAAGATTGGCGGGGGCTCTCCTACGAGCAGTACTTC.

V and J are TRBV2 and TRBJ2-5; D call uncertain. Trimming took off 10 bases at V and 2 bases at J, with 5 bases between the two ends. Looked up from germline, CDR1 is SNHLY and CDR2 is FYNNEI. The CDR3 has 10 amino acids. This CDR3 reads CATGQETQYF. CDR3 nucleotide sequence: TGTGCCACCGGTCAAGAGACCCAGTACTTC. Together with reference TRBV2 and TRBJ2-5, the CDR3 gives the full variable domain: EPEVTQTPSHQVTQMGQEVILRCVPISNHLYFYWYRQILGQKVEFLVSFYNNEISEKSEIFDDQFSVERPDGSNFTLKIRSTKLEDSAMYFCATGQETQYFGPGTRLLVL.

V is TRBV18 and J is TRBJ2-3; the D is unclear. The ends were cut back, 4 bases at V and 0 bases at J, with 8 bases in the middle. CDR3 length: 14 residues. Per the germline V gene, CDR1 is KGHSH and CDR2 is LQKENI. The CDR3 here is CASSLTISTDTQYF. DNA for the CDR3: TGTGCCAGCTCACTAACAATAAGCACAGATACGCAGTATTTT.

The V gene is TRBV7-2, the J gene TRBJ2-7; the D gene is possibly TRBD2 (6 bases). Germline V gene data show CDR1 as SGHTA and CDR2 as FQGNSA. This CDR3 is built from 14 residues. Trimming removed 7 bases at V and 0 bases at J, with 13 bases between. The chain's CDR3 is CASTLRGSSYEQYF. The CDR3 DNA sequence: TGTGCCAGCACCCTCCGGGGGAGCTCCTACGAGCAGTACTTC.

The sample holds one count of this clone. This chain connects TRBV5-6 to TRBJ1-1, with 7 bases lining up with TRBD1. Germline V lookup: CDR1 SGHDT, CDR2 YYEEEE. The CDR3 has 13 residues. V trimming: 5 bases; J trimming: 3 bases; junction bases outside the gene matches: 4. The CDR3 bases are TGTGCCAGCAGTAGACAGGGATACACTGAAGCTTTCTTT. Translated: CASSRQGYTEAFF.

The chain joins TRBV18 to TRBJ2-1; 12 positions match TRBD2. The CDR3 sequence is 16 residues long. The V segment lost 2 bases and the J segment 5 bases; nucleotides outside the gene matches: 4. Germline CDR1 KGHSH, CDR2 LQKENI. The CDR3 spells CASSPSLAGGNNEQFF. The CDR3 DNA reads TGTGCCAGCTCACCAAGTCTAGCGGGAGGGAACAATGAGCAGTTCTTC.

CDR3 sequence (DNA): TGTGCCAGCGGTGGTATCGTGGACAGGCGGGAATCTGGAAACACCATATATTTT. Translation: CASGGIVDRRESGNTIYF. The rearrangement uses TRBV7-8 and TRBJ1-3, with 7 bases that match TRBD1. CDR3 length: 18 residues. V lost 8 bases to trimming and J lost 1 base; unmatched junction nucleotides: 17. Germline loops: CDR1 SGHVS, CDR2 FQNEAQ.

The chain employs TRBV4-1 and TRBJ2-1; D may be TRBD2 (6 bases). The CDR3 has 15 residues. The V end was cut by 1 base, the J end by 5 bases, with 12 bases between. Germline CDR1 MGHRA, CDR2 YSYEKL. This chain's CDR3 is CASSQGVADNNEQFF. CDR3 in DNA: TGCGCCAGCAGCCAAGGGGTAGCGGACAACAATGAGCAGTTCTTC.

The CDR3 spells CASSPGTGELFF. CDR3 nucleotides: TGTGCCAGCAGTCCGGGGACCGGGGAGCTGTTTTTT. The chain couples TRBV6-5 to TRBJ2-2, with D possibly TRBD2 on 5 matching bases. Germline loops: CDR1 MNHEY, CDR2 SVGAGI. The length of the CDR3 is 12 residues. Trimming took 5 bases from V and 5 from J, leaving 6 bases between them.